This T cell receptor (beta chain) was observed in a study of human T cells and chemical hapten exposure. Overall study: The use of 2% DPC on about 2 cm by about 2 cm of upper inner arm skin constituted sensitization.

This clonotype was seen a few times. The V and J ends lost 4 bases and 2 bases respectively, with 18 bases between them. The CDR3 spans 17 residues. Germline V gene sequence: CDR1 MNHEY, CDR2 SMNVEV (reference sequence). Original analysis: Sample-level TCR yields exhibited a median of roughly 96,000, with a range of roughly 20,000 to 750,000. TCRdb independently ran MiXCR on the RACE reads; one entry per CDR3 protein. The V and J calls were not made by the authors but by TCRdb's processing. The table has around 300,000 distinct CDR3 sequences, around 7% seen once; the top ten hold 7.5% to 8.5%. The time point: patch test 1, 2 weeks after DPC sensitization. As for treatment: therapeutic diphenylcyclopropenone sensitization with weekly scalp DPC. Staff drew blood before applying each patch test.

The sample consisted of whole blood, taken in connection with sensitization to the hapten diphenylcyclopropenone (DPC). This sequence was found in a woman aged 18-30 years with alopecia areata. Some clones in this sample may be carry-over from other donors' samples. The chain is built from TRBV27 and TRBJ1-3, with no clear D. This chain's CDR3 is CASSWDPHRDAGNTIYF. DNA for the CDR3: TGTGCCAGCAGTTGGGATCCTCATCGCGACGCTGGAAACACCATATATTTT.